The TCR beta chain described here comes from a study of cytomegalovirus exposure and HLA in healthy donors. As for the study in general: The early release's HLA-typed donors yielded approximately 81 million unique TCRs.

Researchers ran the PCR with 60 Vbeta and 13 Jbeta primers. Data came from immunoSEQ multiplex PCR; TCRdb stores just in-frame clones and leaves some out. The sample lists 96,000 or so clones, 65% to 75% occurring once. CDR3 length: 13 residues. The germline V gene encodes CDR1 GTSNPN and CDR2 SVGIG (reference sequence). With 0 bases removed from V and 3 bases from J, the gap between germline ends came to 9 bases. The rearrangement links TRBV30 to TRBJ2-7, with D tentatively TRBD1 (5 bases). The receptor was isolated from a woman in her 70s in good health and CMV-seropositive. What was sequenced was PBMCs. In DNA form, the CDR3 reads TGTGCCTGGAGTGTTCAGGGAATCTACGAGCAGTACTTC. Residues: CAWSVQGIYEQYF.